This TCR beta chain was retrieved from a study of T cells in Graves' hyperthyroidism and ophthalmopathy. Study-wide context: Peripheral blood was acquired at first diagnosis, ahead of any therapy whatsoever.

Many counts were recorded for this clonotype. Its target is unknown. V gave up 0 bases and J gave up 4 bases, with 15 bases separating them. This CDR3 comprises 16 residues. Template material for amplifying TCR beta CDR3 regions consisted of RNA transcripts. Initially, a first-round RT-PCR of the TCR CDR3 employed the HTBI primer set. Each CDR3 protein gets one entry after TCRdb re-called the multiplex PCR reads with MiXCR. The sample has about 400,000 distinct CDR3 sequences, about 15% seen once; the top ten hold over 10%. General study points: Ophthalmopathy and stable hyperthyroidism were told apart by a 13 V-J model.

The diagnostic basis comprised clinical symptoms, serum thyroxine and TRAb, thyroid ultrasound and orbital computed tomography. The V and J genes are TRBV12-3 or TRBV12-4 and TRBJ1-2; D gene unclear. The origin of this receptor is a man aged 18-30 years with Graves' ophthalmopathy. Sequences were obtained from blood. CDR3 amino acids: CASSLAVQASGYGYTF. The CDR3 coding sequence is TGTGCCAGCAGTTTAGCGGTCCAGGCGTCTGGCTATGGCTACACCTTC.